The 4 T cell receptor beta chains below come from one sample, sequenced in a study of blood T cell repertoires in COVID-19. Generated by immunoSEQ multiplex PCR, the TCRdb table keeps only in-frame clones and is missing some. The sample consists of 110,000 to 150,000 clones, about nine tenths of them appearing once. Sequencing was performed on PBMCs or T cells enriched from blood (not recorded which). The source is a man aged 45-60 years who had recovered from COVID-19.

CDR3 DNA: TGTGCCAGCAGGGGACTAGCGGGATCCTGGGGCACAGATACGCAGTATTTT. This codes for CASRGLAGSWGTDTQYF. The V and J genes are TRBV27 and TRBJ2-3; 13 bases agree with TRBD2. V gave up 6 bases and J gave up 1 base; unmatched junction bases: 7. The CDR3 is 17 residues long. From germline, CDR1 is MNHEY and CDR2 SMNVEV (reference sequence).

The chain employs TRBV28 and TRBJ1-1; D gene unclear. Deletions cut 2 bases from V and 0 bases from J, with 13 bases between. This CDR3 is 16 amino acids long. The V gene's germline CDR1 is MDHEN and CDR2 SYDVKM. In DNA, the CDR3 is TGTGCCAGCAGTTTAGGAGGAGGGAGGGTGAACACTGAAGCTTTCTTT. This codes for CASSLGGGRVNTEAFF.

This chain connects TRBV7-9 to TRBJ1-1; 11 bases are a match to TRBD1. The germline V gene encodes CDR1 SEHNR and CDR2 FQNEAQ (reference sequence). CDR3 size: 16 residues. After removal of 1 base from V and 11 bases from J, the junction contained 12 bases not matched to a gene. The CDR3 coding sequence is TGTGCCAGCAGCTTAGACGGTGGACAGGGGGCCCCAGGGGCTTTCTTT. It encodes CASSLDGGQGAPGAFF.

The gene calls are TRBV10-2 and TRBJ2-7; tentatively, D is TRBD2 (6 bases). CDR3 length: 18 amino acids. V lost 2 bases and J lost 3, with 23 bases in between. The germline gives CDR1 WSHSY, CDR2 SAAADI. The chain's CDR3 is CASSEVGGGTGPLYEQYV. The CDR3 bases are TGCGCCAGCAGTGAGGTGGGTGGCGGGACCGGGCCTCTCTACGAGCAGTACGTC.